These 3 T cell receptor beta chains were sequenced from one sample in a study of T cell repertoires in cytomegalovirus infection. MiXCR, applied by TCRdb to the reads, yields one record per CDR3 protein. This sample has 360,000 or so distinct CDR3 sequences, with about 32% found just once. These receptors lack a known antigen. The source material was cultured PBMCs, sampled from culture after CMV antigen stimulation. The receptors were gathered from a human donor in good health (CMV status not recorded). Some clones in this sample may be carry-over from other donors' samples.

This clonotype was recorded at least ten times. This rearrangement joins TRBV12-3 or TRBV12-4 to TRBJ2-7, with 10 bases identical to TRBD1. The V and J ends lost 4 bases and 3 bases, in that order; junction bases with no gene match: 6. The CDR3 is 15 amino acids. CDR3 in amino acids: CASSSTGTGVYEQYF. CDR3 sequence (DNA): TGTGCCAGCAGTTCCACCGGGACAGGGGTCTACGAGCAGTACTTC.

The chain is built from TRBV6-1 and TRBJ2-1; 8 bases line up with TRBD2. This CDR3 spans 16 amino acids. Trimming took 6 bases from V and 4 from J; bases not matched to a gene: 11. CDR1 MNHNS and CDR2 SASEGT come from the germline V gene. The DNA for the CDR3 is TGTGCCAGCAGCGCTATTAGCGGGGACGCTTACAATGAGCAGTTCTTC. It yields the protein CASSAISGDAYNEQFF.

The CDR3, as DNA: TGCAGTGCCCGGACAAAAGGTGGGGCGGGAGGCAGCTCCTACAATGAGCAGTTCTTC. Amino acids: CSARTKGGAGGSSYNEQFF. V is TRBV20-1 and J is TRBJ2-1; TRBD2 aligns across 8 bases. Trimming took 6 bases from V and 0 from J; bases not matched to a gene: 19. Germline-derived CDR1 and CDR2 are DFQATT and SNEGSKA (reference sequence). The CDR3 spans 19 residues.